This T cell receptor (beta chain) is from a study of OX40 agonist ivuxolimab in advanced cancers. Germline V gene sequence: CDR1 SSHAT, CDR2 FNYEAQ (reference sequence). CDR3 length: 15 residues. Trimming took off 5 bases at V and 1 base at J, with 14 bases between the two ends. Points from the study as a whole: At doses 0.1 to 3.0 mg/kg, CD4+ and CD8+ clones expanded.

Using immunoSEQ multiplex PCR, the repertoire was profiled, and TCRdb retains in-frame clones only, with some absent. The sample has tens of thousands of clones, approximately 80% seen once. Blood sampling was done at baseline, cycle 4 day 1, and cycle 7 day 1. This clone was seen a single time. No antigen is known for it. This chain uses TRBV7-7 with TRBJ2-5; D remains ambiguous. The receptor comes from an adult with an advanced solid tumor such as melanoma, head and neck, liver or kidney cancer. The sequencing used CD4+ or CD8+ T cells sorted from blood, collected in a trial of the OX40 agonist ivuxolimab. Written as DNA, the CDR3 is TGTGCCAGCAGCCCCCCGGGTGGTACCCAAGAGACCCAGTACTTC. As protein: CASSPPGGTQETQYF.